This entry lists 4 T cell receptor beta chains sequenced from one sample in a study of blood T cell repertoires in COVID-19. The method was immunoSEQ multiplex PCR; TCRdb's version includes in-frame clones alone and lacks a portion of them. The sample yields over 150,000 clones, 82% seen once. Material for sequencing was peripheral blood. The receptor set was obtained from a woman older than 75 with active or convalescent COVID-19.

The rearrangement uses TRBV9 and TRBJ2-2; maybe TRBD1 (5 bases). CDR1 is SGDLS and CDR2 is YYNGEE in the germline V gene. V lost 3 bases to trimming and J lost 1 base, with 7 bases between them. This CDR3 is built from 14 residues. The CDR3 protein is CASSGTGNTGELFF. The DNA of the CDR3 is TGTGCCAGCAGCGGAACAGGGAACACCGGGGAGCTGTTTTTT. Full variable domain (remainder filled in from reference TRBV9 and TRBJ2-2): DSGVTQTPKHLITATGQRVTLRCSPRSGDLSVYWYQQSLDQGLQFLIQYYNGEERAKGNILERFSAQQFPDLHSELNLSSLELGDSALYFCASSGTGNTGELFFGEGSRLTVL.

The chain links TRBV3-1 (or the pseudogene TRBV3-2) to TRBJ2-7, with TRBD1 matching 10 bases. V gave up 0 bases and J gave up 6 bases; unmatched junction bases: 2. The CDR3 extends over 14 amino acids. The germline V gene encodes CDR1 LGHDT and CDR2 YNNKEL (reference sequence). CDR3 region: CASSQDDRGREQYF. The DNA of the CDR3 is TGTGCCAGCAGCCAAGACGACAGGGGGCGCGAGCAGTACTTC.

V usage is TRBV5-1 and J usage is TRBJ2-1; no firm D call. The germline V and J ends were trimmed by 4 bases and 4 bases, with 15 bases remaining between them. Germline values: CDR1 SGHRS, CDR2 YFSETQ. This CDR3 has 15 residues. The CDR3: CASSQRSTQYNEQFF. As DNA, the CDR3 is TGCGCCAGCAGCCAGAGGAGCACCCAATACAATGAGCAGTTCTTC.

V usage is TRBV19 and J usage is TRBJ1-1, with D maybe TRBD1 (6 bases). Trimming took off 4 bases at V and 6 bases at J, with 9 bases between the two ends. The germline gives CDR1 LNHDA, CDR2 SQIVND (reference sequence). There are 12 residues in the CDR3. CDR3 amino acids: CASSNRVPEAFF. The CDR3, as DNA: TGTGCCAGTAGTAACAGGGTCCCTGAAGCTTTCTTT.